These 23 T cell receptor beta chains were all obtained from the same sample, sequenced in a study of cytomegalovirus exposure and HLA in healthy donors. The PCR was carried out with 60 Vbeta primers and 13 Jbeta primers. Generated by immunoSEQ multiplex PCR, the TCRdb table keeps only in-frame clones and is missing some. Here the sample spans approximately 160,000 clones, roughly four fifths being singletons. Sequencing was carried out using PBMCs. Every receptor here comes from a woman in her forties in good health and CMV-seronegative.

J is TRBJ1-2 and V is TRBV30; 9 bases agree with TRBD1. V lost 2 bases to trimming and J lost 10 bases; unmatched junction nucleotides: 8. This CDR3 has 13 amino acids. The germline gives CDR1 GTSNPN, CDR2 SVGIG (reference sequence). This CDR3 is CAWSRMGQGDYTF. CDR3 coding DNA: TGTGCCTGGAGTCGGATGGGACAGGGAGACTACACCTTC.

For the CDR3, the DNA is TGTGCCAGCAGCCAGGAAGGGCGCGGGGCTGAAGCTTTCTTT. Its protein is CASSQEGRGAEAFF. The chain is built from TRBV2 and TRBJ1-1; D is ambiguous. V was shortened by 6 bases and J by 6 bases, with 17 bases between the two germline ends. The CDR3 is 14 residues long. CDR1 and CDR2 (germline): SNHLY, FYNNEI.

The rearrangement joins TRBV7-8 to TRBJ2-1, with D maybe TRBD2 (5 bases). CDR3 size: 14 residues. Trimming took off 5 bases at V and 6 bases at J, with 14 bases between the two ends. CDR1 SGHVS and CDR2 FQNEAQ come from the germline V gene. The CDR3 DNA sequence: TGTGCCAGCAGCGCCCGTACTAGTCTCAATGAGCAGTTCTTC. It specifies CASSARTSLNEQFF.

The chain recombines TRBV12-5 with TRBJ1-1; D remains ambiguous. The CDR3 loop spans 12 amino acids. Germline assignment: CDR1 LGHNT and CDR2 FRNRAP. Trimming stripped 4 bases from V and 3 bases from J, with 6 bases between. The CDR3 spells CASGSRDTEAFF. The DNA for the CDR3 is TGTGCTAGTGGTTCTCGAGACACTGAAGCTTTCTTT. Supplemented by reference TRBV12-5 and TRBJ1-1, the full variable domain reads DARVTQTPRHKVTEMGQEVTMRCQPILGHNTVFWYRQTMMQGLELLAYFRNRAPLDDSGMPKDRFSAEMPDATLATLKIQPSEPRDSAVYFCASGSRDTEAFFGQGTRLTVV.

The chain carries TRBV11-3 and TRBJ2-2; 7 bases agree with TRBD1. J gave up 4 bases and V 1 base, and 6 bases lay outside the gene matches. CDR3 length: 16 residues. Germline V lookup: CDR1 SGHNT, CDR2 YENEEA. The CDR3 loop is CASSLAGGSFTGELFF. The CDR3 nucleotides read TGTGCCAGCAGCTTAGCAGGGGGAAGTTTCACCGGGGAGCTGTTTTTT.

The gene calls are TRBV6-6 and TRBJ1-5, with TRBD1 matching 8 bases. The CDR3 runs to 15 residues. CDR1 is MNHNY and CDR2 is SVGAGI in the germline V gene (reference sequence). V lost 5 bases to trimming and J lost 3 bases; unmatched junction nucleotides: 6. This CDR3 is CASSLTGVYNQPQHF. The CDR3 region has the DNA TGTGCCAGCAGTCTGACAGGGGTCTACAATCAGCCCCAGCATTTT.

The V call is TRBV2, the J call TRBJ2-5, with 12 bases that match TRBD2. This CDR3 has 17 residues. After removal of 1 base from V and 5 bases from J, the junction contained 8 bases not matched to a gene. Looked up from germline, CDR1 is SNHLY and CDR2 is FYNNEI. DNA for the CDR3: TGTGCCAGCAGTGAAGGACTAGCGGGAGTAATTAGTGAGACCCAGTACTTC. Encoded protein: CASSEGLAGVISETQYF.

V and J are TRBV11-2 and TRBJ1-2; D unresolved. The CDR3 loop spans 15 amino acids. Germline V gene data show CDR1 as SGHAT and CDR2 as FQNNGV. The ends were cut back, 2 bases at V and 1 base at J, with 11 bases in the middle. The DNA for the CDR3 is TGTGCCAGCAGCTTAAGTAGCCAGCTTAACTATGGCTACACCTTC. Its translation is CASSLSSQLNYGYTF.

The chain employs TRBV5-1 and TRBJ2-3; tentatively, D is TRBD1 (6 bases). CDR3 length: 16 amino acids. The germline CDR1 and CDR2 sequences are SGHRS and YFSETQ. Trimming took 0 bases from V and 2 from J, leaving 13 bases between them. This CDR3 reads CASSLGGQGPTDTQYF. The CDR3 nucleotides are TGCGCCAGCAGCTTGGGGGGGCAGGGCCCCACAGATACGCAGTATTTT.

The J gene is TRBJ1-4, the V gene TRBV9; D is unresolved. V shed 4 bases and J shed 5 bases, with 15 bases lying between them. Per germline, CDR1 SGDLS and CDR2 YYNGEE. The length of the CDR3 is 15 residues. CDR3 nucleotide sequence: TGTGCCAGCAGCCCCCCGCTCAGCGGGAATGAAAAACTGTTTTTT. It specifies CASSPPLSGNEKLFF.

The chain employs TRBV19 and TRBJ2-7, with D unclear. Trimming pared 0 bases from V and 5 bases from J, leaving 5 bases between. From germline, CDR1 is LNHDA and CDR2 SQIVND (reference sequence). This CDR3 is 12 amino acids long. The CDR3 DNA follows: TGTGCCAGTAGTATAGATCGGGACGAGCAGTACTTC. Amino acid sequence: CASSIDRDEQYF.

The CDR3 spells CASSAMGGTPYEQYF. The DNA for the CDR3 is TGTGCCAGCAGTGCTATGGGCGGGACTCCCTACGAGCAGTACTTC. The genes are TRBV6-1 and TRBJ2-7; tentatively, D is TRBD2 (6 bases). The germline V and J ends were trimmed by 4 bases and 2 bases, with 15 bases remaining between them. The germline V gene has CDR1 MNHNS and CDR2 SASEGT. The CDR3 runs to 15 residues.

The rearrangement uses TRBV10-3 and TRBJ2-3, with 10 bases fitting TRBD2. The trim removed 6 bases at V and 0 bases at J, leaving 6 bases unmatched. Germline CDR1 reads ENHRY; CDR2 reads SYGVKD. This CDR3 comprises 16 residues. This CDR3 reads CAISSLTSGSTDTQYF. The CDR3 DNA reads as TGTGCCATCAGCTCTTTGACTAGCGGGAGCACAGATACGCAGTATTTT.

The chain is built from TRBV6-1 and TRBJ2-7; 11 nucleotides line up with TRBD2. CDR1 MNHNS and CDR2 SASEGT come from the germline V gene. V lost 3 bases to trimming and J lost 3 bases; unmatched junction nucleotides: 4. The CDR3 extends over 15 amino acids. The CDR3 bases are TGTGCCAGCAGTGATACTAGCGGGAGCCTCTACGAGCAGTACTTC. It translates to CASSDTSGSLYEQYF.

The chain carries TRBV6-5 and TRBJ1-1; possible D gene TRBD1, 6 bases. The ends were cut back, 8 bases at V and 5 bases at J, with 21 bases in the middle. The CDR3 totals 15 residues. Germline CDR1 and CDR2: MNHEY and SVGAGI. The CDR3 DNA reads as TGTGCCAGCCTAAGTGGGGGCAGGGCGGGTACTGAAGCTTTCTTT. Translation: CASLSGGRAGTEAFF.

A single count supports this clone. The chain's CDR3 is CASMVGQGIQETQYF. CDR3 in DNA: TGTGCCAGCATGGTCGGACAGGGAATCCAAGAGACCCAGTACTTC. This chain connects TRBV2 to TRBJ2-5, with 8 bases fitting TRBD1. The CDR3 extends over 15 amino acids. V trimming: 7 bases; J trimming: 1 base; junction bases outside the gene matches: 8. Germline V gene data show CDR1 as SNHLY and CDR2 as FYNNEI.

This clone was counted a single time. The chain couples TRBV28 to TRBJ1-5; the match to TRBD1 covers 7 bases. This CDR3 region has 15 residues. CDR1 is MDHEN and CDR2 is SYDVKM in the germline V gene. V lost 7 bases, J lost 3 bases, and 9 bases stayed unmatched. The chain's CDR3 is CASKLSDRANQPQHF. The DNA for the CDR3 is TGTGCCAGCAAACTCTCCGACAGGGCCAATCAGCCCCAGCATTTT.

The CDR3 DNA reads as TGTGCCAGCTCACAAGCGGCAGGTTACGAGCAGTACTTC. Its translation is CASSQAAGYEQYF. V gene TRBV18 combines with J gene TRBJ2-7; D might be TRBD2 (5 bases). The germline V and J ends were trimmed by 4 bases and 4 bases, with 11 bases remaining between them. Per germline, CDR1 KGHSH and CDR2 LQKENI. CDR3 length: 13 residues.

This clone was observed a few times. The V gene is TRBV19, the J gene TRBJ2-7, with 7 bases fitting TRBD2. Germline CDR1 is LNHDA and CDR2 is SQIVND (reference sequence). Trimming cost V 4 bases and J 5 bases; bases outside gene matches: 14. The CDR3 runs 16 residues. CDR3 loop: CASSRLAETLAHEQYF. The CDR3 DNA follows: TGTGCCAGTAGTAGGCTAGCGGAAACCCTAGCACACGAGCAGTACTTC.

This sequence joins TRBV27 and TRBJ2-1; 10 bases map to TRBD2. The CDR3 has 16 amino acids. The ends lost 7 bases at V and 4 bases at J; junction bases unmatched: 10. Per germline, CDR1 MNHEY and CDR2 SMNVEV (reference sequence). As DNA, the CDR3 is TGTGCCAGCATAAAACTAGCGGGATTGGGTTACAATGAGCAGTTCTTC. This translates into CASIKLAGLGYNEQFF.

The chain links TRBV28 to TRBJ1-4; D might be TRBD1 (6 bases). The CDR3 covers 14 residues. V was cut by 4 bases and J by 6 bases, with 12 bases left in between. CDR1 is MDHEN and CDR2 is SYDVKM in the germline V gene. This chain's CDR3 is CASSSAQGHEKLFF. CDR3 nucleotide sequence: TGTGCCAGCAGTTCAGCACAGGGACATGAAAAACTGTTTTTT. The complete variable domain, with remaining parts taken from reference TRBV28 and TRBJ1-4, reads DVKVTQSSRYLVKRTGEKVFLECVQDMDHENMFWYRQDPGLGLRLIYFSYDVKMKEKGDIPEGYSVSREKKERFSLILESASTNQTSMYLCASSSAQGHEKLFFGSGTQLSVL.

This rearrangement joins TRBV5-1 to TRBJ1-1; 7 nucleotides align to TRBD1. The V and J ends lost 0 bases and 5 bases, in that order; junction bases with no gene match: 13. The CDR3 has 17 amino acids. In germline, CDR1 is SGHRS, CDR2 YFSETQ. DNA of the CDR3: TGCGCCAGCAGCTTGGCCTTGGCAGGACAGGTATTAACTGAAGCTTTCTTT. Residues: CASSLALAGQVLTEAFF.

The chain carries TRBV7-2 and TRBJ2-2; D remains ambiguous. CDR3 size: 15 residues. Trimming shortened V by 2 bases and J by 5 bases, and 12 bases separated the two germline ends. The V gene's germline CDR1 is SGHTA and CDR2 FQGNSA. The CDR3 region is CASSLYSLRTGELFF. The CDR3 nucleotides read TGTGCCAGCAGCTTATATAGTTTAAGAACCGGGGAGCTGTTTTTT.